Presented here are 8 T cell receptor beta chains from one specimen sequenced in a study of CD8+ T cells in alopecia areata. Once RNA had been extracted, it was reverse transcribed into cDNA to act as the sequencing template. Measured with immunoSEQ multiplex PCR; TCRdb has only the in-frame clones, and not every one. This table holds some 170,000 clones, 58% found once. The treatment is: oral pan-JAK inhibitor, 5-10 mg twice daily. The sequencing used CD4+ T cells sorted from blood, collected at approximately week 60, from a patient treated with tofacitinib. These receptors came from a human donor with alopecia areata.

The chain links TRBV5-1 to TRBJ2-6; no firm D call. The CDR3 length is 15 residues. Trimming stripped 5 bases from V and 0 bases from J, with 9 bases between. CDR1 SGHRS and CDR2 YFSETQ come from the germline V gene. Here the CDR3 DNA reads TGCGCCAGCAGAACGGCCCCCTCTGGGGCCAACGTCCTGACTTTC. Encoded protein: CASRTAPSGANVLTF.

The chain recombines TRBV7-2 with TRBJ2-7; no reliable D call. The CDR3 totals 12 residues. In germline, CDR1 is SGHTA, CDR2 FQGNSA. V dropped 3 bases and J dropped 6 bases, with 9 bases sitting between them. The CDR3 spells CASSFTAREQYF. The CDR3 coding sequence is TGTGCCAGCAGCTTCACTGCTCGCGAGCAGTACTTC.

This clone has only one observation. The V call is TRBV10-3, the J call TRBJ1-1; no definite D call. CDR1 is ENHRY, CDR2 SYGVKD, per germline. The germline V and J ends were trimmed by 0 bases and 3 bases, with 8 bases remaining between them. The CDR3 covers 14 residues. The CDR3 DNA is TGTGCCATCAGTGAGTCCCGACGGGACACTGAAGCTTTCTTT. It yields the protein CAISESRRDTEAFF.

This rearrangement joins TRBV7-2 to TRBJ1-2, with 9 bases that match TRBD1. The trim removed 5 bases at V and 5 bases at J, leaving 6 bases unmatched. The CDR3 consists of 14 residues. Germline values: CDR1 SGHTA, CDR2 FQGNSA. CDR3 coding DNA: TGTGCCAGCAGCCGAGGCGGACAGGGGTATGGCTACACCTTC. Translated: CASSRGGQGYGYTF.

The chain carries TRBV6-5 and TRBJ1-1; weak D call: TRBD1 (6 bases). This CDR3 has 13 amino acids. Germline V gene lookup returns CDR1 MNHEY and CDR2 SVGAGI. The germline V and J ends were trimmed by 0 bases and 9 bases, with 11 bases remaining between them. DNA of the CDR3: TGTGCCAGCAGTTACTCGGGGGCCCGTCAAGCTTTCTTT. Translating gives CASSYSGARQAFF.

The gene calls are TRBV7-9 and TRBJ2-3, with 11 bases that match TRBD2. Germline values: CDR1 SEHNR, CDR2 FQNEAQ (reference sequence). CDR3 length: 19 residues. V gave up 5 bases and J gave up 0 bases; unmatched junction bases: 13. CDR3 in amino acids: CASSRVATSGTTSTDTQYF. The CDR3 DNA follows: TGTGCCAGCAGCCGTGTAGCGACTAGCGGGACAACTAGCACAGATACGCAGTATTTT.

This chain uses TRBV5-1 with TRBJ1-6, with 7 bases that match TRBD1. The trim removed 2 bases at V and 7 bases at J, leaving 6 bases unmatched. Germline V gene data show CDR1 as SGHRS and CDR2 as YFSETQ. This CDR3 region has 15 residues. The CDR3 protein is CASSLQGQGNSPLHF. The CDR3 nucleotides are TGCGCCAGCAGCTTACAGGGGCAGGGGAATTCACCCCTCCACTTT. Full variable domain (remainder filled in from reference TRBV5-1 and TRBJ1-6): KAGVTQTPRYLIKTRGQQVTLSCSPISGHRSVSWYQQTPGQGLQFLFEYFSETQRNKGNFPGRFSGRQFSNSRSEMNVSTLELGDSALYLCASSLQGQGNSPLHFGNGTRLTVT.

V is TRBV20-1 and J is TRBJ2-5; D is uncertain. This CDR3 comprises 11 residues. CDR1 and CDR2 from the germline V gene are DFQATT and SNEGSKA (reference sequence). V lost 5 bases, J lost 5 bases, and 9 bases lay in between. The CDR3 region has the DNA TGCAGTGCTCCCAGGTCGGAGACCCAGTACTTC. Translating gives CSAPRSETQYF.